A single sample gave rise to the 11 T cell receptor beta chains below, sequenced in a study of blood T cell repertoires in COVID-19. Some clones are missing from TCRdb's copy, which holds only in-frame ones; the method was immunoSEQ multiplex PCR. The table lists some 180,000 clones, 80% to 90% of them singletons. Material for sequencing was peripheral blood. The receptors come from a human donor in a cohort sampled during active COVID-19.

This clone was seen a single time. As DNA, the CDR3 is TGTGCCAGCAGCTTGATTGGGACACGGTCTGAAGCTTTCTTT. Its translation is CASSLIGTRSEAFF. J is TRBJ1-1 and V is TRBV5-4; D might be TRBD1 (6 bases). Germline values: CDR1 SGHNT, CDR2 YYREEE (reference sequence). The CDR3 spans 14 residues. V lost 1 base and J lost 6, with 13 bases in between. The full variable domain, completed using reference TRBV5-4 and TRBJ1-1, is ETGVTQSPTHLIKTRGQQVTLRCSSQSGHNTVSWYQQALGQGPQFIFQYYREEENGRGNFPPRFSGLQFPNYSSELNVNALELDDSALYLCASSLIGTRSEAFFGQGTRLTVV.

The rearrangement links TRBV10-2 to TRBJ2-3, with TRBD2 identical over 11 bases. Germline values: CDR1 WSHSY, CDR2 SAAADI. The CDR3 extends over 17 amino acids. V was clipped by 8 bases and J by 5 bases; unmatched bases: 15. The CDR3 region is CASLLDHPGLAGDTQYF. The CDR3 DNA is TGCGCCAGCCTCCTGGATCATCCTGGACTAGCGGGAGATACGCAGTATTTT.

The chain has TRBV6-1 and TRBJ2-7; 7 bases line up with TRBD1. This CDR3 spans 16 amino acids. From germline, CDR1 is MNHNS and CDR2 SASEGT. V was pared by 2 bases and J by 1 base, with 8 bases of the junction left unmatched. CDR3 bases: TGTGCCAGCAGTGAAAAAGGAAAGACAGGGTCCTACGAGCAGTACTTC. Translating it yields CASSEKGKTGSYEQYF.

The rearrangement uses TRBV6-5 and TRBJ2-2; no definite D call. Trimming removed 2 bases at V and 1 base at J, with 5 bases between. This CDR3 is built from 14 residues. Looked up from germline, CDR1 is MNHEY and CDR2 is SVGAGI. For the CDR3, the DNA is TGTGCCAGCAGTTACGTCATGAACACCGGGGAGCTGTTTTTT. Amino acid sequence: CASSYVMNTGELFF.

This chain links TRBV2 with TRBJ1-2; D may be TRBD1 (5 bases). Per germline, CDR1 SNHLY and CDR2 FYNNEI. V shed 0 bases and J shed 3 bases, with 17 bases lying between them. The CDR3 extends over 17 amino acids. CDR3 protein: CASSEARMAGLHYGYTF. The CDR3 coding sequence is TGTGCCAGCAGTGAAGCAAGAATGGCAGGGCTCCACTATGGCTACACCTTC.

CDR3 residues: CATSKPSGSFYEQYF. In nucleotides, the CDR3 is TGTGCCACCAGCAAACCAAGCGGGAGCTTCTACGAGCAGTACTTC. The chain couples TRBV15 to TRBJ2-7, with 8 nucleotides matching TRBD2. Losses at the gene ends were 4 bases for V and 3 bases for J; bases not matched to a gene: 8. In germline, CDR1 is LNHNV, CDR2 YYDKDF (reference sequence). The CDR3 length is 15 residues. The whole variable domain, filled in from reference TRBV15 and TRBJ2-7, reads DAMVIQNPRYQVTQFGKPVTLSCSQTLNHNVMYWYQQKSSQAPKLLFHYYDKDFNNEADTPDNFQSRRPNTSFCFLDIRSPGLGDTAMYLCATSKPSGSFYEQYFGPGTRLTVT.

This chain joins TRBV3-1 (or the pseudogene TRBV3-2) and TRBJ2-5; a possible D gene is TRBD2 (6 bases). Germline CDR1 is LGHDT and CDR2 is YNNKEL (reference sequence). Trimming took 5 bases from V and 7 from J, leaving 17 bases between them. The length of the CDR3 is 14 residues. CDR3 loop: CASSVRAPGGTQYF. In nucleotides, the CDR3 is TGTGCCAGCAGCGTCCGGGCCCCCGGGGGGACCCAGTACTTC.

V usage is TRBV5-4 and J usage is TRBJ2-7, with 8 bases that match TRBD2. J lost 1 base, V lost 4 bases, and 7 bases had no gene match. CDR1 is SGHNT, CDR2 YYREEE, per germline (reference sequence). The CDR3 spans 15 residues. In DNA, the CDR3 is TGTGCCAGCAGCCTCGGGACTAGTTGGTCCTACGAGCAGTACTTC. It yields the protein CASSLGTSWSYEQYF.

This chain links TRBV19 with TRBJ2-1; 7 nucleotides line up with TRBD2. The CDR3 spans 18 residues. J lost 0 bases, V lost 4 bases, and 12 bases had no gene match. CDR1 and CDR2 from the germline V gene are LNHDA and SQIVND (reference sequence). CDR3 coding DNA: TGTGCCAGTAGTAACCCGAAAGTTGGCGGGAGCTCCTACAATGAGCAGTTCTTC. Translating it yields CASSNPKVGGSSYNEQFF.

The rearrangement uses TRBV11-2 and TRBJ2-3; 10 bases agree with TRBD2. The germline V gene has CDR1 SGHAT and CDR2 FQNNGV. V was clipped by 6 bases and J by 3 bases; unmatched bases: 9. There are 16 residues in the CDR3. The CDR3 sequence is CASSLTSGPITDTQYF. Here the CDR3 DNA reads TGTGCCAGCAGTCTGACTAGCGGGCCGATTACAGATACGCAGTATTTT.

This chain connects TRBV7-6 to TRBJ1-5, with D unresolved. Trimming cost V 0 bases and J 0 bases, with 6 bases left between them. Germline V CDR1 and CDR2: SGHVS, FNYEAQ. The CDR3 length is 15 residues. Written as DNA, the CDR3 is TGTGCCAGCAGCTTAGCCCAGAATAGCAATCAGCCCCAGCATTTT. Amino acids: CASSLAQNSNQPQHF.